This T cell receptor (beta chain) was documented in a study of radiotherapy plus CTLA-4 blockade in lung cancer (dated by TCRdb to the late 2010s). Regarding the research as a whole: Objective responses were observed in approximately 18% of enrolled patients, and disease control was achieved in 25% to 40%. General conclusions and limits of the study: TCR clones derived from tumors expanded in peripheral blood after treatment with radiotherapy and ipilimumab. Increased serum interferon-beta after radiation, together with early dynamic changes in blood T cell clones, were reported to be the strongest predictors of response.

Libraries were prepared through the immunoSEQ multiplex PCR assay. TCRdb obtained this table from immuneACCESS and retained in-frame rearrangements with V and J assigned. These tables miss some clones; where compared with another copy, unresolved V genes account for less than half of the shortfall, and the remainder is unexplained. This sample is represented by fewer than 65,000 clones; approximately 84% of them were singletons. In total, the top ten clones hold less than 7.5% of the sample. The study evaluated CTLA-4 blockade (ipilimumab) given together with focal radiation therapy in patients who had chemo-refractory metastatic non-small-cell lung cancer. Regarding this clone: Its antigen has not been determined. No base-level quality is on record; no much larger clone is a single base apart.

Including cysteine and phenylalanine, the CDR3 has 15 amino acids. This entry keeps only the CDR3 DNA: 45 bases, framed from base 1. The germline V and J ends show losses of 0 bases and 6 bases respectively, and no gene match explains 4 bases of the junction. CDR1 and CDR2 (KGHSH, LQKENI) derive from the germline V gene. The rearranged segments are TRBV18 and TRBJ2-3; 9 of the junction bases match TRBD1. The source of this sequence is a human donor with non-small cell lung cancer whose response to radiotherapy plus ipilimumab could not be evaluated. The sample was peripheral blood, taken from a patient treated with radiotherapy plus ipilimumab. The DNA sequence is as follows: TGTGCCAGCTCACCACCGACAGGGGGTTCGGATACGCAGTATTTT. It encodes CASSPPTGGSDTQYF.